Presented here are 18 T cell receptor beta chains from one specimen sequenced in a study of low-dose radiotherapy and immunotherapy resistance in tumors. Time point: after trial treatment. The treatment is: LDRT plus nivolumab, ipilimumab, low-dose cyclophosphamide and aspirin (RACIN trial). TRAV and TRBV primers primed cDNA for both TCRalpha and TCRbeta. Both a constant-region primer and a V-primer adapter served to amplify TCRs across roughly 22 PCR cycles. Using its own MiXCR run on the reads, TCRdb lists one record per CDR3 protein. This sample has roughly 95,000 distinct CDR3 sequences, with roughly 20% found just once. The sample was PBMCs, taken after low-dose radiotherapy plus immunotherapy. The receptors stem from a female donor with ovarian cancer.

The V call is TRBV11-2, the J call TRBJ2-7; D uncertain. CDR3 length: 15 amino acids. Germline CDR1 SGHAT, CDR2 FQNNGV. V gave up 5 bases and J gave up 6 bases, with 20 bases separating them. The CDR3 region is CASSTSSASLSEQYF. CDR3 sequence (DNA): TGTGCCAGCAGCACAAGCTCGGCTAGTCTATCCGAGCAGTACTTC. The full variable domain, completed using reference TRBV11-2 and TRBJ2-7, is EAGVAQSPRYKIIEKRQSVAFWCNPISGHATLYWYQQILGQGPKLLIQFQNNGVVDDSQLPKDRFSAERLKGVDSTLKIQPAKLEDSAVYLCASSTSSASLSEQYFGPGTRLTVT.

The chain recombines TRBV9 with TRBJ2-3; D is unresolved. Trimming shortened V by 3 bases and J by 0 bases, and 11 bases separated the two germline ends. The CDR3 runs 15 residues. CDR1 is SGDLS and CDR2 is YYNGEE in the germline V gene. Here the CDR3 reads CASSATQPSTDTQYF. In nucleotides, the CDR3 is TGTGCCAGCAGCGCCACCCAGCCTAGCACAGATACGCAGTATTTT.

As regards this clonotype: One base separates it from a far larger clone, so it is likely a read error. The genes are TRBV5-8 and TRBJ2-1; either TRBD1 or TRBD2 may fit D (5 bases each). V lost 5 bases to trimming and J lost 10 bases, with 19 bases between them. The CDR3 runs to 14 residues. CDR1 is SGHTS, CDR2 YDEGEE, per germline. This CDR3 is CASRSGTVSYEQFF. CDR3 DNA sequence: TGTGCCAGCAGATCCGGGACGGTCTCCTACGAGCAGTTCTTC.

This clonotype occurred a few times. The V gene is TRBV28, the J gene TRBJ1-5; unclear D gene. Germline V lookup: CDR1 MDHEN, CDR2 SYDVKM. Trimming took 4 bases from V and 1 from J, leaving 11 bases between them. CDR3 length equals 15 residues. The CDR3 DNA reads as TGTGCCAGCAGTTCCTCGGCTCAGAGCAATCAGCCCCAGCATTTT. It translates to CASSSSAQSNQPQHF.

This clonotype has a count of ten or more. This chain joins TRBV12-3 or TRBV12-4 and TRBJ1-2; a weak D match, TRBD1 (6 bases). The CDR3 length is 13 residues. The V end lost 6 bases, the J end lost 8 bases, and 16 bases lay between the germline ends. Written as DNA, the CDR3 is TGTGCCAGCAGCCGAGTGGAAGGGGGAGGCTACACCTTC. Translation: CASSRVEGGGYTF.

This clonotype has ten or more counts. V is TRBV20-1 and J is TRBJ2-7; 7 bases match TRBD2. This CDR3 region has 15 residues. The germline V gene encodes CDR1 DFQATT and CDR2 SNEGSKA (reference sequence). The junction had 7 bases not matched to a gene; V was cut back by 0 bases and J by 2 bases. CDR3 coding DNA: TGCAGTGCTAGAGATCGGCTAAGCGGGGCCTACGAGCAGTACTTC. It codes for CSARDRLSGAYEQYF.

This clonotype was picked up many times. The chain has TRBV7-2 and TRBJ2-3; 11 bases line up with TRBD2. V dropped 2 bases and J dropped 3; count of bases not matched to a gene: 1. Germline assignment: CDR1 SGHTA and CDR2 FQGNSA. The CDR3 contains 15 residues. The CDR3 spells CASSLIAGGTDTQYF. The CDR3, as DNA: TGTGCCAGCAGCTTAATAGCGGGGGGGACAGATACGCAGTATTTT.

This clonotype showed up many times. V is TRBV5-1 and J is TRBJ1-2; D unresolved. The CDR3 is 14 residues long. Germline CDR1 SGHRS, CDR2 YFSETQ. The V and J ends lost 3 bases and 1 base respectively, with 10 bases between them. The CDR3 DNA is TGCGCCAGCAGCTCGGACGGCGATAACTATGGCTACACCTTC. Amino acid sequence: CASSSDGDNYGYTF.

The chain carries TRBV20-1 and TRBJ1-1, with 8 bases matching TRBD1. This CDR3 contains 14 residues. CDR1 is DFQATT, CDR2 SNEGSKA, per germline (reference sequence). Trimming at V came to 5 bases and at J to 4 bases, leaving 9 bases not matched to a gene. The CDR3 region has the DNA TGCAGTGCTTCCGGAACAGGGGGGAGCACTGAAGCTTTCTTT. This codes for CSASGTGGSTEAFF.

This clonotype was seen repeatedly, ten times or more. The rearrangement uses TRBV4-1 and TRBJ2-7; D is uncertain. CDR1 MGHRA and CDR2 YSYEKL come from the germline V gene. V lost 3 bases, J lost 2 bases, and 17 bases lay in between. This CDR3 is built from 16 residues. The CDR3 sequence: CASSQYPFQSTYEQYF. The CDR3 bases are TGCGCCAGCAGCCAGTACCCCTTCCAAAGCACCTACGAGCAGTACTTC.

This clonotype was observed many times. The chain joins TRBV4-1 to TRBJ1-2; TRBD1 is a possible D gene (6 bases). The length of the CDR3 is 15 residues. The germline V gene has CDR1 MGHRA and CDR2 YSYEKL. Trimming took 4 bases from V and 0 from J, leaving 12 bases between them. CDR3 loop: CASSPRGGSNYGYTF. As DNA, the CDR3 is TGCGCCAGCAGCCCCAGGGGAGGTTCTAACTATGGCTACACCTTC.

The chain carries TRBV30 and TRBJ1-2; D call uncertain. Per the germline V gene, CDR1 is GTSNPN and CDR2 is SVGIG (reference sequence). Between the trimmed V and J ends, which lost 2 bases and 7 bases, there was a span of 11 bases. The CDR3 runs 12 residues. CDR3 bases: TGTGCCTGGAGTTCGACATGGCTTGGCTACACCTTC. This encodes CAWSSTWLGYTF.

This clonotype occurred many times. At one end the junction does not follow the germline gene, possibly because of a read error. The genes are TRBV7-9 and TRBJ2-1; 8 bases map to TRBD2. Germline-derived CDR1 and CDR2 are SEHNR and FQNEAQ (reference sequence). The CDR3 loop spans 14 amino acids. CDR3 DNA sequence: TGCGCCAGCAGCCCCGGGACTAGTCACAATGAGCAGTTCTTC. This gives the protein CASSPGTSHNEQFF.

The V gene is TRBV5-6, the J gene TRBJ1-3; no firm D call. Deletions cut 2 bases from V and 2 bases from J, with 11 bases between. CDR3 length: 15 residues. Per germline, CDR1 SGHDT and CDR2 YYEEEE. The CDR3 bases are TGTGCCAGCAGCTTCGTGGATTCCGCTGGAAACACCATATATTTT. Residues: CASSFVDSAGNTIYF.

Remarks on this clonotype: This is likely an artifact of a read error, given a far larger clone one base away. DNA of the CDR3: TGTGCCAGCAGTGAAGCGTCTGAGCAGTTCTTC. Amino acid sequence: CASSEASEQFF. This rearrangement joins TRBV2 to TRBJ2-1; no definite D call. Germline lookup yields CDR1 SNHLY and CDR2 FYNNEI. This CDR3 spans 11 amino acids. The V gene lost 0 bases and the J gene lost 9 bases, with 3 bases spanning the gap.

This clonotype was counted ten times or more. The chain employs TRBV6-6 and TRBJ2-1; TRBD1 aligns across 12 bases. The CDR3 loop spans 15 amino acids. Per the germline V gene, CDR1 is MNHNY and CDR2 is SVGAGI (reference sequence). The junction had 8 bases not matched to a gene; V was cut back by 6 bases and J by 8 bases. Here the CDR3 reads CASSKGQGAFDEQFF. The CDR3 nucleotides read TGTGCCAGCAGCAAGGGACAGGGGGCTTTTGATGAGCAGTTCTTC.

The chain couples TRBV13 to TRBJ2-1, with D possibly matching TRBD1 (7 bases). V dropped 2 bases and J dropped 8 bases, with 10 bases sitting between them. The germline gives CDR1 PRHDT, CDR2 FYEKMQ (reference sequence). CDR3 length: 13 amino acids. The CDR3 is CASSLQGGYEQFF. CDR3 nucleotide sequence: TGTGCCAGCAGCTTACAGGGGGGCTATGAGCAGTTCTTC. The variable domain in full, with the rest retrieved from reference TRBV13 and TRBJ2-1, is AAGVIQSPRHLIKEKRETATLKCYPIPRHDTVYWYQQGPGQDPQFLISFYEKMQSDKGSIPDRFSAQQFSDYHSELNMSSLELGDSALYFCASSLQGGYEQFFGPGTRLTVL.

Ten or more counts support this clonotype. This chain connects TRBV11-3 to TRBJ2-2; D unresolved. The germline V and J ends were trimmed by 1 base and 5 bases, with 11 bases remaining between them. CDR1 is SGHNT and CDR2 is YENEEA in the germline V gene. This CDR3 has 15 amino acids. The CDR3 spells CASSLVAQRTGELFF. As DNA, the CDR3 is TGTGCCAGCAGCTTAGTGGCCCAACGGACCGGGGAGCTGTTTTTT.